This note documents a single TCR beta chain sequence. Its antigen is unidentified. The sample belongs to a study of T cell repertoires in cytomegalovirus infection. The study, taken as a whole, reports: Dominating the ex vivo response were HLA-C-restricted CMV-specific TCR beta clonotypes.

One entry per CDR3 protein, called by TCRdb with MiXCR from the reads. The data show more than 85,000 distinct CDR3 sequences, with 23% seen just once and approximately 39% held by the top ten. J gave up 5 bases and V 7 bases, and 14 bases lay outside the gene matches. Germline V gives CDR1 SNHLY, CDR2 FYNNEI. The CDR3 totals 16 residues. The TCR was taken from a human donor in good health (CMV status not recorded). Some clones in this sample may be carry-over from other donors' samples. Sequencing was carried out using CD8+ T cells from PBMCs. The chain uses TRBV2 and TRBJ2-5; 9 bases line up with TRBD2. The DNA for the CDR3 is TGTGCCAGCACCCCGAAAGGGGTAGCGGGAGTGGAGACCCAGTACTTC. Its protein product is CASTPKGVAGVETQYF.